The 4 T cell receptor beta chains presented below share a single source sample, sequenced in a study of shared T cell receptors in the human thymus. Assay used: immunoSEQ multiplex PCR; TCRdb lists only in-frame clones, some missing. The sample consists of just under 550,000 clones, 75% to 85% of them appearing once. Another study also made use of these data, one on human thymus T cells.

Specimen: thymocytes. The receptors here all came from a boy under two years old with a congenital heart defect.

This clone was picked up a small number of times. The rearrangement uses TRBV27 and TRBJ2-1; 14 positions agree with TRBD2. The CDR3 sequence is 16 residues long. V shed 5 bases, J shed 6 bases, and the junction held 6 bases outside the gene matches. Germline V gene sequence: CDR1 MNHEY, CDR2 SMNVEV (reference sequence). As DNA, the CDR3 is TGTGCCAGCAGTACCCAGACTAGCGGGAGGGGCAATGAGCAGTTCTTC. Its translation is CASSTQTSGRGNEQFF.

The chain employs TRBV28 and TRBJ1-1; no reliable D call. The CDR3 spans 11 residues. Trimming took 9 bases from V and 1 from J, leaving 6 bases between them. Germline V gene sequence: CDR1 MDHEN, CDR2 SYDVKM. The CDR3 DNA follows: TGTGCCAGTAGTCGGAACACTGAAGCTTTCTTT. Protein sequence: CASSRNTEAFF.

CDR3 nucleotide sequence: TGTGCCATCAGTGAGTCAGCTAGGCCCGCCCTACGGCAGTTCTTC. It codes for CAISESARPALRQFF. The chain employs TRBV10-3 and TRBJ2-1; D not certain. The CDR3 contains 15 residues. V was pared by 0 bases and J by 12 bases, with 18 bases between. CDR1 ENHRY and CDR2 SYGVKD come from the germline V gene.

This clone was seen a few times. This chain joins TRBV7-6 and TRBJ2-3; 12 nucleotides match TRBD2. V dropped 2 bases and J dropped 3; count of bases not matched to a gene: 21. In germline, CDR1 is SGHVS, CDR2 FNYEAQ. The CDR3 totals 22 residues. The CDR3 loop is CASSLPARLAGVIPRWTDTQYF. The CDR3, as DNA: TGTGCCAGCAGCTTACCGGCGAGACTAGCGGGAGTGATCCCCAGATGGACAGATACGCAGTATTTT.